What follows are 29 T cell receptor beta chains derived from one specimen sequenced in a study of CD8 T cells in Susac syndrome. The authors reverse transcribed roughly 0.5 to 1 ug RNA with random hexamers. In TCRdb, the immunoSEQ multiplex PCR reads were re-called with MiXCR into one record per CDR3 protein. The sample yields under 150,000 distinct CDR3 sequences, more than 90% seen once. The specimen sequenced was CD4+ T cells from PBMCs. Receptor source: a human donor with Susac syndrome.

V is TRBV18 and J is TRBJ1-5; 7 nucleotides line up with TRBD1. The trim removed 6 bases at V and 0 bases at J, leaving 5 bases unmatched. In germline, CDR1 is KGHSH, CDR2 LQKENI. The length of the CDR3 is 15 residues. Written as DNA, the CDR3 is TGTGCCAGCTCGCCCGGACAGGATAGCAATCAGCCCCAGCATTTT. Protein sequence: CASSPGQDSNQPQHF.

This clonotype has only a few counts. The chain is built from TRBV4-1 and TRBJ1-2, with 7 bases lining up with TRBD1. The CDR3 sequence is 14 residues long. The trim removed 0 bases at V and 6 bases at J, leaving 4 bases unmatched. Germline V CDR1 and CDR2: MGHRA, YSYEKL. CDR3 amino acids: CASSQDRGRDGYTF. The CDR3 DNA is TGCGCCAGCAGCCAAGACAGGGGGAGGGATGGCTACACCTTC.

V is TRBV5-1 and J is TRBJ2-6; 7 bases are shared with TRBD1. Germline CDR1 SGHRS, CDR2 YFSETQ. The CDR3 is 17 amino acids. Trimming at V came to 0 bases and at J to 0 bases, leaving 3 bases not matched to a gene. The CDR3: CASSLGQGSSGANVLTF. The CDR3, as DNA: TGCGCCAGCAGCTTGGGACAGGGCAGCTCTGGGGCCAACGTCCTGACTTTC. Full variable domain (remainder filled in from reference TRBV5-1 and TRBJ2-6): KAGVTQTPRYLIKTRGQQVTLSCSPISGHRSVSWYQQTPGQGLQFLFEYFSETQRNKGNFPGRFSGRQFSNSRSEMNVSTLELGDSALYLCASSLGQGSSGANVLTFGAGSRLTVL.

The V and J genes are TRBV19 and TRBJ2-1; tentatively, D is TRBD1 (5 bases). The CDR3 runs 15 residues. Looked up from germline, CDR1 is LNHDA and CDR2 is SQIVND (reference sequence). V gave up 5 bases and J gave up 9 bases, with 20 bases separating them. The CDR3 protein is CASSYGLRVSGEQFF. The CDR3 DNA reads TGTGCCAGTAGTTACGGTCTCAGGGTATCGGGTGAGCAGTTCTTC.

V gene TRBV20-1 combines with J gene TRBJ2-3; the D gene is possibly TRBD1 (5 bases). The CDR3 length is 15 residues. The germline gives CDR1 DFQATT, CDR2 SNEGSKA (reference sequence). Trimming left V 0 bases short and J 1 base short, with 11 bases between. The DNA of the CDR3 is TGCAGTGCTAGAGATCCGGTAGGGGGCACAGATACGCAGTATTTT. Translating gives CSARDPVGGTDTQYF.

Here the CDR3 reads CASSLGQINYEQYF. The DNA of the CDR3 is TGTGCCAGCAGCTTGGGACAGATAAACTACGAGCAGTACTTC. V is TRBV7-9 and J is TRBJ2-7; 7 nucleotides align to TRBD1. J was trimmed by 3 bases and V by 3 bases; bases with no gene match: 5. CDR3 length equals 14 residues. Germline assignment: CDR1 SEHNR and CDR2 FQNEAQ (reference sequence).

This chain joins TRBV5-4 and TRBJ2-6, with a weak D call TRBD1 (5 bases). From germline, CDR1 is SGHNT and CDR2 YYREEE (reference sequence). The germline V and J ends were trimmed by 4 bases and 4 bases, with 15 bases remaining between them. The CDR3 is 16 amino acids. As DNA, the CDR3 is TGTGCCAGCAGCCAGATGGCAGGGCCAGGGGCCAACGTCCTGACTTTC. Its translation is CASSQMAGPGANVLTF.

The sample holds one count of this clonotype. This chain joins TRBV4-1 and TRBJ2-1; 7 nucleotides align to TRBD1. V lost 1 base, J lost 8 bases, and 11 bases stayed unmatched. CDR1 and CDR2 (germline): MGHRA, YSYEKL. This CDR3 is built from 16 residues. CDR3 protein: CASSQVSTGMVYEQFF. Here the CDR3 DNA reads TGCGCCAGCAGCCAAGTTTCGACAGGGATGGTTTATGAGCAGTTCTTC.

In this sample, this clonotype turned up once. The chain couples TRBV10-3 to TRBJ2-7; 7 bases match TRBD1. Losses at the gene ends were 6 bases for V and 3 bases for J; bases not matched to a gene: 8. The length of the CDR3 is 14 residues. Germline loops: CDR1 ENHRY, CDR2 SYGVKD. The CDR3 reads CAIRNDRDLYEQYF. In nucleotides, the CDR3 is TGTGCCATCAGGAACGACAGGGACCTCTACGAGCAGTACTTC.

V gene TRBV4-1 combines with J gene TRBJ2-1; tentatively, D is TRBD1 or TRBD2 (5 bases each). The CDR3 covers 16 residues. The V gene lost 2 bases and the J gene lost 0 bases, with 11 bases spanning the gap. CDR1 and CDR2 (germline): MGHRA, YSYEKL. In DNA, the CDR3 is TGCGCCAGCAGCCAACTGGGGCTAGCCTCCTACAATGAGCAGTTCTTC. Protein product: CASSQLGLASYNEQFF.

This clonotype was seen more than once but under ten times. This sequence joins TRBV29-1 and TRBJ2-6; the D is unclear. V shed 0 bases and J shed 0 bases, with 3 bases lying between them. The CDR3 sequence is 14 residues long. Germline CDR1 and CDR2: SQVTM and ANQGSEA. CDR3 sequence reads: CSVEDYSGANVLTF. For the CDR3, the DNA is TGCAGCGTTGAAGACTACTCTGGGGCCAACGTCCTGACTTTC.

The chain recombines TRBV20-1 with TRBJ2-5, with 8 bases identical to TRBD1. Trimming removed 2 bases from V and 4 bases from J; junction bases left unmatched: 3. From germline, CDR1 is DFQATT and CDR2 SNEGSKA (reference sequence). CDR3 size: 13 residues. The DNA of the CDR3 is TGCAGTGCTAGAAGGACAGGGACAGAGACCCAGTACTTC. Protein product: CSARRTGTETQYF.

The J gene is TRBJ2-2, the V gene TRBV5-4; tentatively, D is TRBD2 (6 bases). Trimming removed 4 bases at V and 7 bases at J, with 20 bases between. Germline V gives CDR1 SGHNT, CDR2 YYREEE (reference sequence). CDR3 size: 16 residues. The CDR3 loop is CASSRAAGQAHGELFF. For the CDR3, the DNA is TGTGCCAGCAGCCGTGCGGCGGGGCAAGCACACGGGGAGCTGTTTTTT.

The chain joins TRBV29-1 to TRBJ2-1, with D unresolved. CDR1 and CDR2 (germline): SQVTM, ANQGSEA. The CDR3 spans 13 residues. V was cut by 1 base and J by 5 bases, with 9 bases left in between. As DNA, the CDR3 is TGCAGCGTTGAAGGGGATTTCGACAATGAGCAGTTCTTC. This gives the protein CSVEGDFDNEQFF.

The rearrangement uses TRBV3-1 and TRBJ1-3, with 8 bases aligning to TRBD1. Germline V gene sequence: CDR1 LGHDT, CDR2 YNNKEL (reference sequence). With V trimmed by 3 bases and J by 2 bases, 6 bases remained unmatched. CDR3 length equals 16 residues. The CDR3 loop is CASSHRAGGPGNTIYF. DNA of the CDR3: TGTGCCAGCAGCCACCGTGCAGGGGGCCCTGGAAACACCATATATTTT.

The chain employs TRBV3-1 and TRBJ2-7; TRBD1 aligns across 8 bases. CDR1 and CDR2 from the germline V gene are LGHDT and YNNKEL (reference sequence). The CDR3 length is 14 residues. The junction had 10 bases not matched to a gene; V was cut back by 6 bases and J by 6 bases. The CDR3 region is CASRPQGALFEQYF. The CDR3 region has the DNA TGTGCCAGCAGACCCCAGGGGGCGCTTTTCGAGCAGTACTTC.

The J gene is TRBJ2-1, the V gene TRBV28, with TRBD2 matching over 8 bases. Trimming cost V 5 bases and J 7 bases; bases outside gene matches: 7. CDR1 MDHEN and CDR2 SYDVKM come from the germline V gene. The CDR3 length is 14 residues. The CDR3 is CASSDGTRPNEQFF. CDR3 nucleotides: TGTGCCAGCAGTGACGGGACTAGGCCGAATGAGCAGTTCTTC.

The chain is built from TRBV28 and TRBJ2-7; 9 bases are a match to TRBD2. Germline V gene lookup returns CDR1 MDHEN and CDR2 SYDVKM. Trimming took 7 bases from V and 2 from J; bases not matched to a gene: 12. The CDR3 has 16 residues. The DNA of the CDR3 is TGTGCCAGCACCCTGGACCTAGCGGGGCAGCCCTACGAGCAGTACTTC. Encoded protein: CASTLDLAGQPYEQYF.

The rearrangement joins TRBV5-6 to TRBJ2-7; D gene uncertain. The CDR3 is 14 residues long. Trimming took off 2 bases at V and 0 bases at J, with 9 bases between the two ends. Germline CDR1 is SGHDT and CDR2 is YYEEEE. This chain's CDR3 is CASSLLQASYEQYF. The CDR3 DNA follows: TGTGCCAGCAGCTTACTTCAGGCCTCCTACGAGCAGTACTTC.

The chain joins TRBV9 to TRBJ2-6, with D hard to call. Trimming took off 4 bases at V and 2 bases at J, with 13 bases between the two ends. Germline CDR1 is SGDLS and CDR2 is YYNGEE. There are 16 residues in the CDR3. Written as DNA, the CDR3 is TGTGCCAGCAGCCCATCCGTTCGGGCTGGGGCCAACGTCCTGACTTTC. Protein product: CASSPSVRAGANVLTF.

The chain uses TRBV5-1 and TRBJ1-1; a possible D gene is TRBD1 (6 bases). Trimming took 2 bases from V and 6 from J, leaving 8 bases between them. The CDR3 spans 12 residues. Germline lookup yields CDR1 SGHRS and CDR2 YFSETQ. The CDR3 loop is CASSLEGAEAFF. CDR3 bases: TGCGCCAGCAGCTTAGAGGGGGCTGAAGCTTTCTTT.

This chain joins TRBV5-1 and TRBJ1-1; D is perhaps TRBD1 (6 bases). The V end was cut by 1 base, the J end by 1 base, with 14 bases between. Germline V gives CDR1 SGHRS, CDR2 YFSETQ. The CDR3 has 16 residues. CDR3 nucleotide sequence: TGCGCCAGCAGCTTGTTCTCAGGGGTGACGAACACTGAAGCTTTCTTT. This sequence encodes CASSLFSGVTNTEAFF.

The V gene is TRBV20-1, the J gene TRBJ2-3, with TRBD1 matching over 7 bases. The CDR3 covers 16 residues. Germline V gene lookup returns CDR1 DFQATT and CDR2 SNEGSKA (reference sequence). J lost 1 base, V lost 3 bases, and 10 bases had no gene match. Here the CDR3 reads CSASPETGLGTDTQYF. CDR3 DNA: TGCAGTGCTAGTCCGGAGACAGGGCTAGGCACAGATACGCAGTATTTT.

V is TRBV6-6 and J is TRBJ2-7, with 11 nucleotides matching TRBD2. This CDR3 region has 15 residues. The V gene end was trimmed by 6 bases and the J gene end by 0 bases; junction bases not matched to a gene: 4. In germline, CDR1 is MNHNY, CDR2 SVGAGI (reference sequence). The CDR3 DNA sequence: TGTGCCAGCAGCTTCACTAGCGGGAGCTCCTACGAGCAGTACTTC. Translated, it gives CASSFTSGSSYEQYF.

The gene calls are TRBV10-3 and TRBJ1-5, with a weak D call TRBD1 (5 bases). From germline, CDR1 is ENHRY and CDR2 SYGVKD. CDR3 size: 12 residues. With 8 bases removed from V and 1 base from J, the gap between germline ends came to 6 bases. The CDR3 loop is CAIGASNQPQHF. The CDR3 DNA reads as TGTGCCATCGGGGCAAGCAATCAGCCCCAGCATTTT.

The sample holds one count of this clonotype. The chain is built from TRBV20-1 and TRBJ1-1, with D unresolved. The CDR3 contains 13 residues. The V end was cut by 2 bases, the J end by 2 bases, with 9 bases between. CDR1 DFQATT and CDR2 SNEGSKA come from the germline V gene (reference sequence). The CDR3, as DNA: TGCAGTGCTAGAAGACGGCCCAACACTGAAGCTTTCTTT. Its translation is CSARRRPNTEAFF.

This clonotype has only a few counts. The rearrangement uses TRBV18 and TRBJ2-7; TRBD1 matches at 8 bases. CDR3 length equals 13 residues. After removal of 6 bases from V and 2 bases from J, the junction contained 3 bases not matched to a gene. CDR1 is KGHSH, CDR2 LQKENI, per germline. This CDR3 reads CASSLDRAYEQYF. The CDR3 DNA sequence: TGTGCCAGCTCGCTGGACAGGGCCTACGAGCAGTACTTC.

This clonotype has more than one count but fewer than ten. The chain employs TRBV11-1 and TRBJ2-2; D remains unclear. V shed 5 bases and J shed 1 base, with 11 bases lying between them. CDR1 SGHAT and CDR2 FQDESV come from the germline V gene (reference sequence). The CDR3 runs 15 residues. In DNA form, the CDR3 reads TGTGCCAGCAGCGACCCCGTCCGGAACACCGGGGAGCTGTTTTTT. The encoded protein is CASSDPVRNTGELFF.

The V call is TRBV25-1, the J call TRBJ2-5; 7 positions agree with TRBD1. The CDR3 loop spans 16 amino acids. Per the germline V gene, CDR1 is MGHDK and CDR2 is SYGVNS. J lost 0 bases, V lost 5 bases, and 9 bases had no gene match. CDR3 bases: TGTGCCAGCAGTATGGACAGGTCGATGTACCAAGAGACCCAGTACTTC. Protein: CASSMDRSMYQETQYF.